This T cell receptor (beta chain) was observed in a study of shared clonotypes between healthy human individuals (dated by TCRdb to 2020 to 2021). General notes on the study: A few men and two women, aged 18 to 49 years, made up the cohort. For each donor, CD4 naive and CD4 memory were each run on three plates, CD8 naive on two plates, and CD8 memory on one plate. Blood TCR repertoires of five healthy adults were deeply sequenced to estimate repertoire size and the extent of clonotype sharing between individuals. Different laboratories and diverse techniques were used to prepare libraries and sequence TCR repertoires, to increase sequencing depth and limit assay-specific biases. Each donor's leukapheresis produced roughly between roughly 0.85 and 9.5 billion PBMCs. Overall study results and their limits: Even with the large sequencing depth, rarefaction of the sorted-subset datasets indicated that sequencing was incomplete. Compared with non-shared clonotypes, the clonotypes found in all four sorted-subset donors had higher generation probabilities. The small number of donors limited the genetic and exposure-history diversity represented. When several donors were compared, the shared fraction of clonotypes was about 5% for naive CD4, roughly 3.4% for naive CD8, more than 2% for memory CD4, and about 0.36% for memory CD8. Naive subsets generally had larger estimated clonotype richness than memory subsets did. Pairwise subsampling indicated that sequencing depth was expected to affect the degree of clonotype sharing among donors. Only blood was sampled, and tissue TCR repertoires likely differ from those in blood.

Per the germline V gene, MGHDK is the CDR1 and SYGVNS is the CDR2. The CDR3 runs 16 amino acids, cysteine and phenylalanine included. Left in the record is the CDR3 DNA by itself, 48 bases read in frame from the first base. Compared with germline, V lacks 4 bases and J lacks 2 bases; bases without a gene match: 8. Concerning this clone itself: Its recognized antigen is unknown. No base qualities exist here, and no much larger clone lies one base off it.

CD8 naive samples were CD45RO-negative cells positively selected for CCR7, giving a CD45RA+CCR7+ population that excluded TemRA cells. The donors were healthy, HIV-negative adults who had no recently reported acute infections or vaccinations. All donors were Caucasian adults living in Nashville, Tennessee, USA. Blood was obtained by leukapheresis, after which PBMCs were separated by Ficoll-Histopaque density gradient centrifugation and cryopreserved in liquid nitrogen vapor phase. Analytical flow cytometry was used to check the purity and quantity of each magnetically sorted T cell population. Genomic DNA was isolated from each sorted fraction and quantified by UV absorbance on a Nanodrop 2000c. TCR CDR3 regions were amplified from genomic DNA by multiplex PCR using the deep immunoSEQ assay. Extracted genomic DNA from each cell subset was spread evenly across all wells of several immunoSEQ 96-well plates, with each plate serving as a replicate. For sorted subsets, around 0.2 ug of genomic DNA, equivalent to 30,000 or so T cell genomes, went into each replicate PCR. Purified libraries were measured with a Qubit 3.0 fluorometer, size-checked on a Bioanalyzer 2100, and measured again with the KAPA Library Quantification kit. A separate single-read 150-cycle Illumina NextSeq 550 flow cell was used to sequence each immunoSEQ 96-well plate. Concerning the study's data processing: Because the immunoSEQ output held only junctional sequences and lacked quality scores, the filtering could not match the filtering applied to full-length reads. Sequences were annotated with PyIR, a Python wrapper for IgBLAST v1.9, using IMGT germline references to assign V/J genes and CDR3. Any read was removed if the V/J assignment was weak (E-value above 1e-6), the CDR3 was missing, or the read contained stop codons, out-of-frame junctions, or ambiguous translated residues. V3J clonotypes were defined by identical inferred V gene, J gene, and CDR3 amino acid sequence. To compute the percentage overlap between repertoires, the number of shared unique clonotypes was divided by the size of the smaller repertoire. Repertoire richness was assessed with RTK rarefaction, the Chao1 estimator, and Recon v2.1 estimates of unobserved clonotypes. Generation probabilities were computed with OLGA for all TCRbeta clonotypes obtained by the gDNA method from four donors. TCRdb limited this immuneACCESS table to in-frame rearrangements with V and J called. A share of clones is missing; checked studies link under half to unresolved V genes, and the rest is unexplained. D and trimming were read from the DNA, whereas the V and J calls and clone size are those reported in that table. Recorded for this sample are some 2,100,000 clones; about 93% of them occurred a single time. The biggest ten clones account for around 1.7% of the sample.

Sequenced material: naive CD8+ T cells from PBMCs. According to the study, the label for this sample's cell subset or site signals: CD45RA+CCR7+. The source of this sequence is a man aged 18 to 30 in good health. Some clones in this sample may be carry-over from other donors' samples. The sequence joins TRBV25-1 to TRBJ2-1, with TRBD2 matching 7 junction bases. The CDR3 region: CASSANKLATYNEQFF. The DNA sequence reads TGTGCCAGCAGTGCGAACAAACTAGCGACCTACAATGAGCAGTTCTTC.